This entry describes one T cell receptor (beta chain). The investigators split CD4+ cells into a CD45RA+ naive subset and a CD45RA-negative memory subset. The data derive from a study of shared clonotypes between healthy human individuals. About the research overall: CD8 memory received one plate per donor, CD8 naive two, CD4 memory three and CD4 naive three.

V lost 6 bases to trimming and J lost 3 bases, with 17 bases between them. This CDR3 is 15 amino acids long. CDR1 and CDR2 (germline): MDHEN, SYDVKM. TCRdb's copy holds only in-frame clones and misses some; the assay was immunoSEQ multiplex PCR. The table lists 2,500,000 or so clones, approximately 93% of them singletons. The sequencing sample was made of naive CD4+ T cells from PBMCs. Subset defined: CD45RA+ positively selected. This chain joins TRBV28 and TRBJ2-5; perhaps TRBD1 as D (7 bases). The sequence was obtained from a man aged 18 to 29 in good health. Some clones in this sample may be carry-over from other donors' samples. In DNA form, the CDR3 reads TGTGCCAGCAGCCGGATGCGGGGACAGAAAGAGACCCAGTACTTC. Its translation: CASSRMRGQKETQYF.